The clone carrying this TCR beta chain was counted ten times or more. The antigen is not known. Germline V gene sequence: CDR1 SQVTM, CDR2 ANQGSEA. The V end lost 7 bases, the J end lost 5 bases, and 12 bases lay between the germline ends. This CDR3 spans 11 amino acids. The data were obtained in a study of blood T cells in healthy people across ages. A second PCR of roughly 7 to 11 cycles used a sample-barcoded 5' primer and a J-beta primer mix. A tag from a template-switch adaptor with 12 random nucleotides marked each cDNA molecule. TCRdb used MiXCR to reprocess the 5' RACE reads, holding one entry per CDR3 protein. The sample includes around 1,600,000 distinct CDR3 sequences, roughly two fifths seen only once; the top ten take around 4%. Broader study findings: Roughly linear age-related decline in beta diversity appeared, significant by age about 37.

The sequenced material came from blood. The gene calls are TRBV29-1 and TRBJ2-7; D remains ambiguous. This TCR was recovered from a woman aged 18-30 years in good health. The CDR3 nucleotides are TGCAGCGGAGTTAAGGGCGACGAGCAGTACTTC. Encoded protein: CSGVKGDEQYF.